The 23 T cell receptor beta chains listed next were all sequenced from one sample in a study of OX40 agonist ivuxolimab in advanced cancers. The protocol was immunoSEQ multiplex PCR, while the TCRdb copy is restricted to in-frame clones and leaves out a portion. The sample shows tens of thousands of clones, over 75% of them seen only once. The material sequenced was CD4+ or CD8+ T cells sorted from blood, taken in a trial of the OX40 agonist ivuxolimab. Receptors were obtained from an adult with an advanced solid tumor such as melanoma, head and neck, liver or kidney cancer.

This clone was seen a handful of times. CDR3 sequence (DNA): TGTGCCTGGAGTGGAAGGGGGAGCACAGATACGCAGTATTTT. Residues: CAWSGRGSTDTQYF. This chain connects TRBV30 to TRBJ2-3, with TRBD1 as a possible D gene (6 bases). The CDR3 is made up of 14 amino acids. Deletions cut 1 base from V and 0 bases from J, with 8 bases between. Germline V gene sequence: CDR1 GTSNPN, CDR2 SVGIG (reference sequence).

The V call is TRBV7-9, the J call TRBJ2-5; D perhaps matches TRBD2 (7 bases). The V and J ends lost 5 bases and 5 bases respectively, with 15 bases between them. This CDR3 contains 14 residues. CDR1 is SEHNR and CDR2 is FQNEAQ in the germline V gene (reference sequence). CDR3 nucleotides: TGTGCCAGCAGCCCTTGGGGGGGGCCGGAGACCCAGTACTTC. Its protein product is CASSPWGGPETQYF.

This clone turned up a few times. The rearrangement links TRBV4-3 to TRBJ1-4; D unclear. The ends were cut back, 0 bases at V and 10 bases at J, with 9 bases in the middle. The CDR3 is 13 amino acids. Germline CDR1 reads LGHNA; CDR2 reads YSLEER. The CDR3 coding sequence is TGCGCCAGCAGCCAAGATCGGTCGGGAAAACTGTTTTTT. Protein sequence: CASSQDRSGKLFF.

This clone was observed a handful of times. The CDR3, as DNA: TGTGCCAGCTCGCCGGGGGATACTAACTATGGCTACACCTTC. Protein: CASSPGDTNYGYTF. The V and J genes are TRBV18 and TRBJ1-2; TRBD1 is a possible D gene (5 bases). Looked up from germline, CDR1 is KGHSH and CDR2 is LQKENI. The CDR3 is made up of 14 amino acids. Trimming cost V 6 bases and J 0 bases, with 11 bases left between them.

This chain uses TRBV11-3 with TRBJ2-7, with TRBD1 matching 8 bases. CDR1 and CDR2 (germline): SGHNT, YENEEA. The CDR3 extends over 13 amino acids. The V and J ends lost 5 bases and 2 bases, in that order; junction bases with no gene match: 2. This CDR3 reads CASSKQGAYEQYF. In DNA, the CDR3 is TGTGCCAGCAGCAAACAGGGGGCCTACGAGCAGTACTTC.

This rearrangement joins TRBV5-1 to TRBJ2-5, with 7 nucleotides matching TRBD2. Trimming at V came to 4 bases and at J to 1 base, leaving 4 bases not matched to a gene. The CDR3 runs to 14 residues. Per germline, CDR1 SGHRS and CDR2 YFSETQ. In DNA, the CDR3 is TGCGCCAGCAGCCTCGGCGGGGGCCAAGAGACCCAGTACTTC. Translating it yields CASSLGGGQETQYF.

V gene TRBV4-1 combines with J gene TRBJ2-5, with 8 nucleotides matching TRBD1. Losses at the gene ends were 4 bases for V and 3 bases for J; bases not matched to a gene: 7. Germline V gene data show CDR1 as MGHRA and CDR2 as YSYEKL. The CDR3 covers 15 residues. CDR3 nucleotide sequence: TGCGCCAGCAGCCGGACAGGGTGGGAGGAAGAGACCCAGTACTTC. Amino acids: CASSRTGWEEETQYF.

The rearrangement uses TRBV6-6 and TRBJ2-3, with 7 bases that match TRBD1. The CDR3 runs to 13 residues. The V gene end was trimmed by 1 base and the J gene end by 14 bases; junction bases not matched to a gene: 9. Germline lookup yields CDR1 MNHNY and CDR2 SVGAGI (reference sequence). CDR3 DNA sequence: TGTGCCAGCAGTTACTTAGAGAGGGGGCCTGGGTATTTT. This gives the protein CASSYLERGPGYF.

V is TRBV7-9 and J is TRBJ1-4; a possible D gene is TRBD1 (6 bases). The V end lost 7 bases, the J end lost 7 bases, and 31 bases lay between the germline ends. The CDR3 runs to 19 residues. Germline V gene lookup returns CDR1 SEHNR and CDR2 FQNEAQ (reference sequence). The CDR3 DNA sequence: TGTGCCAGCACCCGATCCTTACCAATATTTCAGGGCAGGGGTGAAAAACTGTTTTTT. Protein product: CASTRSLPIFQGRGEKLFF. The whole variable domain, remainder taken from reference TRBV7-9 and TRBJ1-4, is DTGVSQNPRHKITKRGQNVTFRCDPISEHNRLYWYRQTLGQGPEFLTYFQNEAQLEKSRLLSDRFSAERPKGSFSTLEIQRTEQGDSAMYLCASTRSLPIFQGRGEKLFFGSGTQLSVL.

This rearrangement joins TRBV4-3 to TRBJ2-3; D is uncertain. This CDR3 region has 13 residues. CDR1 is LGHNA and CDR2 is YSLEER in the germline V gene. V lost 0 bases and J lost 9, with 10 bases in between. This chain's CDR3 is CASSQDLGGTQYF. CDR3 nucleotide sequence: TGCGCCAGCAGCCAAGATCTCGGCGGAACGCAGTATTTT.

This clone was seen a single time. The chain has TRBV7-3 and TRBJ2-1; a weak D match, TRBD2 (6 bases). Trimming removed 2 bases from V and 4 bases from J, with 9 bases in between. The CDR3 spans 14 residues. The germline V gene has CDR1 SGHTA and CDR2 FQGTGA. Written as DNA, the CDR3 is TGTGCCAGCAGCTTAGGCGGGATTTACAATGAGCAGTTCTTC. Its translation is CASSLGGIYNEQFF.

The CDR3 loop is CASSISANNEQFF. CDR3 bases: TGTGCCAGCAGCATCAGCGCCAACAATGAGCAGTTCTTC. The chain employs TRBV6-4 and TRBJ2-1; no definite D call. Between the trimmed V and J ends, which lost 6 bases and 5 bases, there was a span of 11 bases. The germline V gene encodes CDR1 MRHNA and CDR2 SNTAGT. This CDR3 has 13 amino acids.

The rearrangement joins TRBV7-3 to TRBJ2-6; D might be TRBD1 (6 bases). The germline V gene has CDR1 SGHTA and CDR2 FQGTGA. The CDR3 runs to 15 residues. V lost 5 bases and J 2 bases, leaving 10 bases between the germline ends. The CDR3 DNA sequence: TGTGCCAGCAGCGCCACAGGGACTGGGGCCAACGTCCTGACTTTC. Translation: CASSATGTGANVLTF.

The V and J genes are TRBV9 and TRBJ2-5; 11 bases are a match to TRBD1. Germline CDR1 reads SGDLS; CDR2 reads YYNGEE. The CDR3 is made up of 16 amino acids. V dropped 4 bases and J dropped 5; count of bases not matched to a gene: 10. For the CDR3, the DNA is TGTGCCAGCAGCCCCACCCGGACAGGGGGCGGGGAGACCCAGTACTTC. It yields the protein CASSPTRTGGGETQYF.

V and J are TRBV5-6 and TRBJ1-4; 8 bases align to TRBD1. CDR1 is SGHDT and CDR2 is YYEEEE in the germline V gene. The CDR3 runs to 15 residues. V trimming: 4 bases; J trimming: 8 bases; junction bases outside the gene matches: 10. CDR3 nucleotide sequence: TGTGCCAGCAGCGACAGGGGATCGGATGGGGAAAAACTGTTTTTT. As protein: CASSDRGSDGEKLFF.

The chain joins TRBV5-1 to TRBJ2-2; no clear D gene. Trimming stripped 1 base from V and 1 base from J, with 5 bases between. From germline, CDR1 is SGHRS and CDR2 YFSETQ. The CDR3 extends over 14 amino acids. The CDR3 spells CASSLRRNTGELFF. The CDR3, as DNA: TGCGCCAGCAGCTTGCGGCGGAACACCGGGGAGCTGTTTTTT.

The chain uses TRBV5-1 and TRBJ2-2; possible D gene TRBD2, 5 bases. The CDR3 runs 13 residues. With 7 bases removed from V and 4 bases from J, the gap between germline ends came to 11 bases. CDR1 and CDR2 (germline): SGHRS, YFSETQ. CDR3 in DNA: TGCGCCAGCGATCGGGCGGGCACCGGGGAGCTGTTTTTT. Its protein product is CASDRAGTGELFF.

In DNA, the CDR3 is TGTGCCAGCAGCAGCCGTTCGTGGACTAGCGGAAACACAGATACGCAGTATTTT. This codes for CASSSRSWTSGNTDTQYF. The chain carries TRBV11-1 and TRBJ2-3, with 10 bases that match TRBD2. Germline V gene sequence: CDR1 SGHAT, CDR2 FQDESV (reference sequence). J lost 2 bases, V lost 5 bases, and 13 bases had no gene match. There are 18 residues in the CDR3. Complete variable domain (other parts from reference TRBV11-1 and TRBJ2-3): EAEVAQSPRYKITEKSQAVAFWCDPISGHATLYWYRQILGQGPELLVQFQDESVVDDSQLPKDRFSAERLKGVDSTLKIQPAELGDSAMYLCASSSRSWTSGNTDTQYFGPGTRLTVL.

The rearrangement links TRBV7-2 to TRBJ2-3; no reliable D call. Between the trimmed V and J ends, which lost 0 bases and 5 bases, there was a span of 3 bases. The CDR3 sequence is 12 residues long. The germline V gene encodes CDR1 SGHTA and CDR2 FQGNSA. CDR3 protein: CASSLARDTQYF. The CDR3 nucleotides read TGTGCCAGCAGCTTAGCTAGAGATACGCAGTATTTT.

The genes are TRBV7-9 and TRBJ2-7; D is possibly TRBD1 or TRBD2 (5 bases each). Germline values: CDR1 SEHNR, CDR2 FQNEAQ (reference sequence). The germline V and J ends were trimmed by 5 bases and 2 bases, with 16 bases remaining between them. CDR3 length: 15 residues. The CDR3 reads CASSTDRDYPYEQYF. DNA for the CDR3: TGTGCCAGCAGCACAGACAGAGACTACCCCTACGAGCAGTACTTC.

There are a few counts of this clone. The CDR3 sequence: CASSEIPGPSTDTQYF. For the CDR3, the DNA is TGTGCCAGCAGCGAAATACCCGGGCCAAGCACAGATACGCAGTATTTT. V gene TRBV27 combines with J gene TRBJ2-3; D remains unclear. Germline V gene lookup returns CDR1 MNHEY and CDR2 SMNVEV (reference sequence). The CDR3 spans 16 residues. V lost 6 bases, J lost 0 bases, and 16 bases lay in between.

A note on this clone: Possible read error: a much larger clone is one base away. This sequence joins TRBV5-4 and TRBJ2-5, with 7 nucleotides matching TRBD2. Germline V gene data show CDR1 as SGHNT and CDR2 as YYREEE (reference sequence). This CDR3 is 16 amino acids long. CDR3 in DNA: TGTGCCGGCAGCGTGGAAAGGACGTCCCCGGGAGGGACCCAGTACTTC. Translated: CAGSVERTSPGGTQYF.

The genes are TRBV9 and TRBJ2-3; D may be TRBD2 (6 bases). Germline CDR1 is SGDLS and CDR2 is YYNGEE. The CDR3 runs to 16 residues. Trimming took off 4 bases at V and 5 bases at J, with 20 bases between the two ends. The CDR3 bases are TGTGCCAGCAGCCCTGTAGAGACGGGGAGGTTAGATACGCAGTATTTT. Its translation: CASSPVETGRLDTQYF.